These T cell receptor beta chains were read from a single sample in a study of preoperative IRX-2 immunotherapy in early breast cancer. The method was immunoSEQ multiplex PCR; TCRdb's version includes in-frame clones alone and lacks a portion of them. The table shows over 55,000 clones, with approximately 94% occurring only once. This specimen was collected from a patient treated with IRX-2 immunotherapy. The source of these receptors is a human donor with breast cancer. Both conserved end residues are part of each CDR3. The D gene is left open where the match is weak. Clone size, where shown, is once, few, many, or a class for clones that have expanded.

V: TRBV7-9
size: NA
J: TRBJ2-2
D: NA
length: 15
CDR3: CASSSGWTRPGELFF
DNA: TGTGCCAGCAGCTCCGGTTGGACAAGGCCCGGGGAGCTGTTTTTT

V: TRBV28
size: NA
J: TRBJ2-2
D: NA
length: 13
CDR3: CASSFIGRGELFF
DNA: TGTGCCAGCAGTTTTATTGGGCGCGGGGAGCTGTTTTTT

V: TRBV11-1
size: NA
J: TRBJ2-7
D: NA
length: 14
CDR3: CASSLSRGSYEQYF
DNA: TGTGCCAGCAGCTTAAGTCGCGGGTCCTACGAGCAGTACTTC

V: TRBV9
size: NA
J: TRBJ2-3
D: TRBD2
length: 17
CDR3: CASSPKGLAASRDTQYF
DNA: TGTGCCAGCAGCCCAAAGGGACTAGCGGCTTCCCGGGATACGCAGTATTTT

V: TRBV5-1
size: NA
J: TRBJ2-3
D: TRBD2
length: 15
CDR3: CASSYGSGRADTQYF
DNA: TGCGCCAGCAGCTATGGTAGCGGGAGGGCAGATACGCAGTATTTT

V: TRBV14
size: NA
J: TRBJ2-5
D: NA
length: 15
CDR3: CASSQPVPHDRTQYF
DNA: TGTGCCAGCAGCCAACCGGTCCCACATGACAGGACCCAGTACTTC

V: TRBV7-2
size: NA
J: TRBJ2-5
D: NA
length: 15
CDR3: CASSLYLTGKETQYF
DNA: TGTGCCAGCAGCTTATATTTAACAGGAAAAGAGACCCAGTACTTC

V: TRBV11-3
size: NA
J: TRBJ2-5
D: NA
length: 13
CDR3: CASSLSHQETQYF
DNA: TGTGCCAGCAGCTTATCGCATCAAGAGACCCAGTACTTC

V: TRBV7-8
size: once
J: TRBJ2-1
D: NA
length: 14
CDR3: CASSQGGHHNEQFF
DNA: TGTGCCAGCAGCCAGGGGGGCCATCACAATGAGCAGTTCTTC

V: TRBV7-8
size: NA
J: TRBJ1-2
D: NA
length: 16
CDR3: CASSLEAARANYGYTF
DNA: TGTGCCAGCAGCTTAGAGGCGGCCAGGGCGAACTATGGCTACACCTTC

V: TRBV6-1
size: NA
J: TRBJ1-5
D: TRBD1
length: 14
CDR3: CASSNTGGFQPQHF
DNA: TGTGCCAGCAGTAATACAGGGGGATTTCAGCCCCAGCATTTT

V: TRBV7-8
size: NA
J: TRBJ2-2
D: NA
length: 13
CDR3: CASSFTSTGELFF
DNA: TGTGCCAGCAGCTTCACTAGCACCGGGGAGCTGTTTTTT

V: TRBV7-9
size: NA
J: TRBJ2-1
D: NA
length: 11
CDR3: CASSAFEEQFF
DNA: TGTGCCAGCAGCGCCTTCGAGGAGCAGTTCTTC

V: TRBV4-1
size: NA
J: TRBJ1-2
D: NA
length: 15
CDR3: CASSQEDGVGYGYTF
DNA: TGCGCCAGCAGCCAAGAAGACGGGGTTGGCTATGGCTACACCTTC

V: TRBV7-9
size: NA
J: TRBJ2-3
D: TRBD1
length: 14
CDR3: CASSFTGVTDTQYF
DNA: TGTGCCAGCAGCTTTACAGGGGTGACAGATACGCAGTATTTT

V: TRBV9
size: NA
J: TRBJ2-7
D: NA
length: 15
CDR3: CASSVGGLSSNEQYF
DNA: TGTGCCAGCAGCGTAGGTGGGTTATCGAGCAACGAGCAGTACTTC

V: TRBV7-2
size: once
J: TRBJ1-1
D: NA
length: 13
CDR3: CASRPGPNTEAFF
DNA: TGTGCCAGCAGACCCGGGCCCAACACTGAAGCTTTCTTT

V: TRBV6-5
size: NA
J: TRBJ2-1
D: NA
length: 13
CDR3: CASSYVTGIKQFF
DNA: TGTGCCAGCAGTTACGTCACCGGGATAAAGCAGTTCTTC

V: TRBV27
size: NA
J: TRBJ2-1
D: TRBD2
length: 15
CDR3: CASSFAVFAGGQEFF
DNA: TGTGCCAGCAGTTTCGCAGTTTTTGCGGGAGGCCAGGAGTTCTTC

V: TRBV7-3
size: NA
J: TRBJ2-3
D: NA
length: 14
CDR3: CASSLAGATDTQYF
DNA: TGTGCCAGCAGCTTAGCGGGGGCCACAGATACGCAGTATTTT

V: TRBV5-6
size: NA
J: TRBJ1-3
D: NA
length: 17
CDR3: CASSTGRVGGMGGPIYF
DNA: TGTGCCAGCAGCACCGGACGGGTTGGAGGCATGGGGGGTCCCATATATTTT

V: TRBV7-3
size: NA
J: TRBJ1-6
D: NA
length: 14
CDR3: CASSPGGDNSPLHF
DNA: TGTGCCAGCAGCCCCGGGGGGGACAATTCACCCCTCCACTTT

V: TRBV10-3
size: NA
J: TRBJ1-4
D: NA
length: 12
CDR3: CAISAVGEKLFF
DNA: TGTGCCATCAGCGCCGTAGGGGAAAAACTGTTTTTT

V: TRBV28
size: NA
J: TRBJ1-3
D: NA
length: 15
CDR3: CASSLFSISGNTIYF
DNA: TGTGCCAGCAGTTTGTTCAGCATCTCTGGAAACACCATATATTTT

V: TRBV28
size: NA
J: TRBJ2-3
D: NA
length: 14
CDR3: CASSLSRTTDTQYF
DNA: TGTGCCAGCAGTTTATCCCGGACCACAGATACGCAGTATTTT

V: TRBV7-6
size: NA
J: TRBJ2-2
D: TRBD2
length: 16
CDR3: CASSPWGGSNTGELFF
DNA: TGTGCCAGCAGCCCGTGGGGGGGTTCGAACACCGGGGAGCTGTTTTTT

V: TRBV19
size: NA
J: TRBJ2-1
D: TRBD2
length: 13
CDR3: CASSVTSGGAQFF
DNA: TGTGCCAGTAGTGTGACTAGCGGGGGGGCTCAGTTCTTC

V: TRBV5-3
size: once
J: TRBJ1-4
D: NA
length: 18
CDR3: CARSLGRGLGPFGEKLFF
DNA: TGTGCCAGAAGCTTGGGCCGAGGCCTGGGCCCGTTCGGGGAAAAACTGTTTTTT

V: TRBV27
size: NA
J: TRBJ2-5
D: NA
length: 14
CDR3: CATSEAGRQETQYF
DNA: TGTGCCACCTCTGAGGCGGGACGCCAAGAGACCCAGTACTTC